These T cell receptor beta chains were read from a single sample in a study of T cell changes during pregnancy in multiple sclerosis. Clones were sequenced by immunoSEQ multiplex PCR, and TCRdb holds only the in-frame ones, with some missing. The table has tens of thousands of clones, almost 95% seen once; the top ten hold roughly 2%. Sequenced here: peripheral blood, sampled in the third trimester of pregnancy. The receptors come from a female donor in good health, enrolled as a control in a pregnancy study. Both conserved end residues are part of each CDR3. D genes are given only for firm matches. Not all rows give a size; the values are once, few, many and, for expanded clones, a class.

>TRBD1|NA|TRBV19|TRBJ1-2
TGTGCCAGTAGTATTCAGAGAGGGGGCAGGGCTAACTATGGCTACACCTTC
CASSIQRGGRANYGYTF
>TRBD1|NA|TRBV6-6|TRBJ2-2
TGTGCCAGCAGTTATAGGACAGGGGCCGGGGAGCTGTTTTTT
CASSYRTGAGELFF
>NA|NA|TRBV20-1|TRBJ1-2
TGCAGGCCAGGGAACTATGGCTACACCTTC
CRPGNYGYTF
>TRBD2|NA|TRBV4-3|TRBJ2-1
TGCGCCAGCAGCCAAGATAATTGGGTGTCACTAGCGGGAAGGAGACTCGATGAGCAGTTCTTC
CASSQDNWVSLAGRRLDEQFF
>TRBD1|NA|TRBV7-3|TRBJ1-5
TGTGCCAGCAGCTTAACCGCAGGGGGCAGGCAGCCCCAGCATTTT
CASSLTAGGRQPQHF
>NA|NA|TRBV5-3|TRBJ2-1
TGTGCCAGAAGCTGTAGCCGTAAATCATTGGATGAGCAGTTCTTC
CARSCSRKSLDEQFF
>TRBD1|NA|TRBV15|TRBJ1-1
TGTGCCACCAGCCCCAGACAGGGTACTGAAGCTTTCTTT
CATSPRQGTEAFF
>NA|NA|TRBV7-3|TRBJ2-3
TGTGCCAGCAGCTTAAGGGAGGCAGATACGCAGTATTTT
CASSLREADTQYF
>NA|NA|TRBV4-3|TRBJ2-6
TGCGCCAGCAGCCAAGATTACAGACCTGAGGGGGCCAACGTCCTGACTTTC
CASSQDYRPEGANVLTF
>NA|NA|TRBV5-4|TRBJ2-3
TGTGCCAGCAGCTTGGGAACAGCCCCTGTTGATACGCAGTATTTT
CASSLGTAPVDTQYF
>TRBD1|once|TRBV5-1|TRBJ2-7
TGCGCCAGCGGGGAGACAGGGGAATACTACGAGCAGTACTTC
CASGETGEYYEQYF
>TRBD1|NA|TRBV27|TRBJ1-2
TGTGCCAGCAGTTTATTGGTACCCCGGCAGGGGGACTATGGCTACACCTTC
CASSLLVPRQGDYGYTF
>NA|NA|TRBV5-1|TRBJ2-2
TGCGCCAGCAGCTTGGCTGGCCAGGTCTCAACCGGGGAGCTGTTTTTT
CASSLAGQVSTGELFF
>TRBD1|NA|TRBV5-6|TRBJ1-6
TGTGCCAGCAGCGAGACAGGGGGAAATTCACCCCTCCACTTT
CASSETGGNSPLHF
>NA|NA|TRBV7-2|TRBJ2-7
TGTGCCAGCAGCTTAGGAAGCGGTTCAAGCTCCTACGAGCAGTACTTC
CASSLGSGSSSYEQYF
>NA|NA|TRBV5-1|TRBJ2-2
TGCGCCAGCAGCTTCCAGACCGGGGAGCTGTTTTTT
CASSFQTGELFF
>NA|NA|TRBV5-1|TRBJ1-5
TGCGCCAGCAGCTTGGAGGGGCCGGGGGGCAATCAGCCCCAGCATTTT
CASSLEGPGGNQPQHF
>NA|NA|TRBV9|TRBJ2-2
TGTGCCAGCAGCGTAGTGCCGGGATCGAACACCGGGGAGCTGTTTTTT
CASSVVPGSNTGELFF
>NA|NA|TRBV28|TRBJ2-3
TGTGCCAGCAGGCCCGGGAGCACAGATACGCAGTATTTT
CASRPGSTDTQYF
>NA|NA|TRBV19|TRBJ1-1
TGTGCCAGTAGTGGTGGGGGCATGAACACTGAAGCTTTCTTT
CASSGGGMNTEAFF
>TRBD1|once|TRBV5-4|TRBJ1-1
TGTGCCAGCAGCTTGGTGTCAGGGGGCCGGGATGCTTTCTTT
CASSLVSGGRDAFF
>TRBD1|NA|TRBV27|TRBJ2-1
TGTGCCAGCAGTTTAAAGCAGCCCGGGACAGGCCAGTTCTTC
CASSLKQPGTGQFF
>TRBD1|NA|TRBV5-1|TRBJ2-1
TGCGCCAGCAGCTTAATCCCCGCGACAGGGGATGAGCAGTTCTTC
CASSLIPATGDEQFF
>NA|NA|TRBV4-2|TRBJ1-2
TGTGCCAGCAGCCAAGATCAGGGGCGCAACTATGGCTACACCTTC
CASSQDQGRNYGYTF
>TRBD2|once|TRBV18|TRBJ2-2
TGTGCCAGCTCACCAACACCAAGCGGGGGAGACACCGGGGAGCTGTTTTTT
CASSPTPSGGDTGELFF
>NA|NA|TRBV6-5|TRBJ1-2
TGTGCCAGTGCCGGCGGGGCCGTCTTAAATGGCTACACCTTC
CASAGGAVLNGYTF
>NA|NA|TRBV27|TRBJ2-5
TGTGCCAGCAGTTTATCTCCGACACCTCGGCAAGAGACCCAGTACTTC
CASSLSPTPRQETQYF
>TRBD2|NA|TRBV7-8|TRBJ2-4
TGTGCCAGCAGCAAACGAATACTAGCGGGGGGGACCAAAAACATTCAGTACTTC
CASSKRILAGGTKNIQYF
>TRBD1|once|TRBV19|TRBJ1-1
TGTGCCAGTAGAGGGGACAGGGGGCAGCACACTGAAGCTTTCTTT
CASRGDRGQHTEAFF
>TRBD1|NA|TRBV2|TRBJ1-2
TGTGCCAGCAGTGAAGAGGGACAGAACTATGGCTACACCTTC
CASSEEGQNYGYTF
>NA|NA|TRBV7-2|TRBJ2-1
TGTGCCAGCAGCTTCGAGCCTAGCAGGAACAATGAGCAGTTCTTC
CASSFEPSRNNEQFF
>NA|once|TRBV15|TRBJ2-6
TGTGCCACCAGCAGAGATGGGGGGACTGGGGCCAACGTCCTGACTTTC
CATSRDGGTGANVLTF
>NA|NA|TRBV7-2|TRBJ2-5
TGTGCCAGCAGCTTACAGGGGCGGCAGACCCAGTACTTC
CASSLQGRQTQYF
>TRBD2|NA|TRBV4-2|TRBJ2-5
TGTGCCAGCAGCCAAGATCCAATAGCGGGATGGCCCGGCCGGACCCAGTACTTC
CASSQDPIAGWPGRTQYF
>TRBD2|few|TRBV7-3|TRBJ2-2
TGTGCCAGCAGCGTAGCGGGGGGGAACACCGGGGAGCTGTTTTTT
CASSVAGGNTGELFF
>NA|NA|TRBV6-4|TRBJ1-2
TGTGCCAGCAGTGTGGAGAGGGAAATGCCCTATGGCTACACCTTC
CASSVEREMPYGYTF
>NA|NA|TRBV5-1|TRBJ1-1
TGCGCCAGCAGCTTGTTGGGAGGGTTTGAAGCTTTCTTT
CASSLLGGFEAFF
>TRBD2|NA|TRBV7-2|TRBJ2-3
TGTGCCAGCAGCTCGGAGGCTGGGCGGGGGGAAGTTACGCAGTATTTT
CASSSEAGRGEVTQYF
>TRBD2|NA|TRBV6-1|TRBJ2-2
TGTGCCAGCAGTGGTAAACTAGCGGGCACCGGGGAGCTGTTTTTT
CASSGKLAGTGELFF
>NA|NA|TRBV7-6|TRBJ2-3
TGTGCCAGCAGCTGGACGGACTCCCACACAGATACGCAGTATTTT
CASSWTDSHTDTQYF
>NA|few|TRBV5-3|TRBJ1-2
TGTGCCAGAAGCTTGGCCCACGGGAATACGAGTGGAGGCTACACCTTC
CARSLAHGNTSGGYTF
>TRBD1|NA|TRBV9|TRBJ2-1
TGTGCCAGCAGCGTAGAGGACAGGGGGGAAGGGGTAGGGCAGTTCTTC
CASSVEDRGEGVGQFF
>NA|NA|TRBV19|TRBJ1-5
TGTGCCAGTAGTATCTCTCCGGACGGGAATAGCAATCAGCCCCAGCATTTT
CASSISPDGNSNQPQHF
>TRBD1|NA|TRBV4-2|TRBJ1-4
TGTGCCAGCAGCCAAGCTGACAGGGTGTGGAAACTGTTTTTT
CASSQADRVWKLFF
>TRBD1|NA|TRBV2|TRBJ1-2
TGTGCCAGCAGTAAAGGGACAGGACCTAACTATGGCTACACCTTC
CASSKGTGPNYGYTF